This T cell receptor (beta chain) was sequenced during a study of early T cells in non-severe SARS-CoV-2 infection. J was trimmed by 4 bases and V by 6 bases; bases with no gene match: 5. The CDR3 loop spans 13 amino acids. TCRdb independently ran MiXCR on the 5' RACE reads; one entry per CDR3 protein. The table lists about 59,000 distinct CDR3 sequences, roughly an eighth of them singletons, with about a tenth in the top ten. V usage is TRBV12-3 or TRBV12-4 and J usage is TRBJ1-1, with 7 bases lining up with TRBD1. Source: whole blood, taken at baseline. The source of this sequence is an adult who was a healthcare worker with PCR-confirmed SARS-CoV-2 infection or an uninfected control (not recorded which). The CDR3 bases are TGTGCCAGCAGGTACAGGGGAAGCACTGAAGCTTTCTTT. It encodes CASRYRGSTEAFF.